This passage covers 21 T cell receptor beta chains from one sample sequenced in a study of human T cells and chemical hapten exposure. As to time point: patch test 2, 6 weeks after DPC sensitization. Treatment reported: therapeutic diphenylcyclopropenone sensitization with weekly scalp DPC. TCRdb re-analysed the RACE reads in MiXCR, keeping a single row per CDR3 protein. Of 73,000 or so distinct CDR3 sequences listed, approximately 9% were seen once; the top ten hold around 3.5%. The sample was whole blood, taken in connection with sensitization to the hapten diphenylcyclopropenone (DPC). The receptors come from a woman between 50 and 59 years old with alopecia areata. Some clones in this sample may be carry-over from other donors' samples.

The V and J genes are TRBV5-5 and TRBJ2-7, with 13 bases identical to TRBD2. There are 15 residues in the CDR3. The germline CDR1 and CDR2 sequences are SGHKS and YYEKEE (reference sequence). The J segment lost 1 base and the V segment lost 4 bases, leaving 2 bases of the junction unmatched. The CDR3, as DNA: TGTGCCAGCAGCGGGACTAGCGGGAAATCCTACGAGCAGTACTTC. Translation gives CASSGTSGKSYEQYF.

Many counts were recorded for this clonotype. The rearrangement uses TRBV29-1 and TRBJ1-1, with D unresolved. The CDR3 length is 13 residues. Germline V gene lookup returns CDR1 SQVTM and CDR2 ANQGSEA. V was shortened by 8 bases and J by 1 base, with 14 bases between the two germline ends. The CDR3 DNA sequence: TGCAGCACCCGGCGCAGCTCGAACACTGAAGCTTTCTTT. Protein: CSTRRSSNTEAFF. Complete variable domain (other parts from reference TRBV29-1 and TRBJ1-1): SAVISQKPSRDICQRGTSLTIQCQVDSQVTMMFWYRQQPGQSLTLIATANQGSEATYESGFVIDKFPISRPNLTFSTLTVSNMSPEDSSIYLCSTRRSSNTEAFFGQGTRLTVV.

This clonotype was seen a few times. The genes are TRBV19 and TRBJ2-1; weak D call: TRBD2 (6 bases). The germline V and J ends were trimmed by 5 bases and 6 bases, with 23 bases remaining between them. Looked up from germline, CDR1 is LNHDA and CDR2 is SQIVND (reference sequence). The CDR3 has 17 amino acids. CDR3 protein: CASSPIDGRHRLNEQFF. DNA for the CDR3: TGTGCCAGTAGTCCAATAGACGGGAGACACCGACTCAATGAGCAGTTCTTC. The complete variable domain, with remaining parts taken from reference TRBV19 and TRBJ2-1, reads DGGITQSPKYLFRKEGQNVTLSCEQNLNHDAMYWYRQDPGQGLRLIYYSQIVNDFQKGDIAEGYSVSREKKESFPLTVTSAQKNPTAFYLCASSPIDGRHRLNEQFFGPGTRLTVL.

The chain joins TRBV12-3 or TRBV12-4 to TRBJ1-6; D unclear. There are 14 residues in the CDR3. The V gene lost 6 bases and the J gene lost 7 bases, with 13 bases spanning the gap. In DNA form, the CDR3 reads TGTGCCAGCAGCTTGGTGGCCACGAATTCACCCCTCCACTTT. This encodes CASSLVATNSPLHF.

V usage is TRBV2 and J usage is TRBJ2-7; D possibly corresponds to TRBD2 (5 bases). Germline CDR1 SNHLY, CDR2 FYNNEI. Trimming removed 5 bases from V and 0 bases from J, with 8 bases in between. CDR3 size: 13 residues. DNA for the CDR3: TGTGCCAGCAGTCCAGCGGACTCCTACGAGCAGTACTTC. It is translated as CASSPADSYEQYF.

This clonotype was picked up a small number of times. The chain joins TRBV7-2 to TRBJ1-1; D is possibly TRBD1 (6 bases). Germline V lookup: CDR1 SGHTA, CDR2 FQGNSA. V shed 7 bases and J shed 5 bases, with 17 bases lying between them. The CDR3 contains 14 residues. The DNA of the CDR3 is TGTGCCAGCATATTGGGGGGCGCAAGGACTGAAGCTTTCTTT. Protein: CASILGGARTEAFF.

Comment on this clonotype: One base away lies a much larger clone, so this may be a sequencing read error. The chain carries TRBV20-1 and TRBJ1-2; D might be TRBD1 (5 bases). Trimming shortened V by 0 bases and J by 3 bases, and 11 bases separated the two germline ends. The CDR3 is made up of 14 amino acids. Germline CDR1 reads DFQATT; CDR2 reads SNEGSKA (reference sequence). The CDR3 coding sequence is TGCAGTGCTAGAGAGGGACGGTACGACTATGGCTACACCTTC. Encoded protein: CSAREGRYDYGYTF.

This clonotype was counted between two and nine times. The DNA for the CDR3 is TGTGCCAGCAGCTTAAGACAGGGAGGTCAGCCCCAGCATTTT. Translating it yields CASSLRQGGQPQHF. The genes are TRBV7-2 and TRBJ1-5, with 7 bases aligning to TRBD1. CDR1 is SGHTA and CDR2 is FQGNSA in the germline V gene. The CDR3 contains 14 residues. With 2 bases clipped from V and 6 bases from J, the junction kept 4 bases outside the gene matches. Full variable domain (rest looked up from reference TRBV7-2 and TRBJ1-5): GAGVSQSPSNKVTEKGKDVELRCDPISGHTALYWYRQSLGQGLEFLIYFQGNSAPDKSGLPSDRFSAERTGGSVSTLTIQRTQQEDSAVYLCASSLRQGGQPQHFGDGTRLSIL.

This chain joins TRBV20-1 and TRBJ2-3, with D uncertain. The CDR3 is 14 residues long. V gave up 2 bases and J gave up 0 bases, with 9 bases separating them. CDR1 and CDR2 from the germline V gene are DFQATT and SNEGSKA (reference sequence). This CDR3 is CSARPNHSTDTQYF. In nucleotides, the CDR3 is TGCAGTGCTAGACCCAACCATAGCACAGATACGCAGTATTTT.

This clonotype was counted ten times or more. The chain recombines TRBV12-3 or TRBV12-4 with TRBJ1-1; the D is unclear. The CDR3 sequence is 12 residues long. With 3 bases removed from V and 4 bases from J, the gap between germline ends came to 6 bases. The CDR3 protein is CASSFSSTEAFF. In DNA, the CDR3 is TGTGCCAGCAGTTTCTCTTCCACTGAAGCTTTCTTT.

This clonotype has only a few counts. The chain combines TRBV6-5 with TRBJ2-3, with D perhaps TRBD1 or TRBD2 (5 bases each). The germline gives CDR1 MNHEY, CDR2 SVGAGI. The CDR3 has 15 residues. Trimming pared 2 bases from V and 2 bases from J, leaving 11 bases between. For the CDR3, the DNA is TGTGCCAGCAGTTACGAGGGACCGTACACAGATACGCAGTATTTT. It translates to CASSYEGPYTDTQYF.

This clonotype was seen ten or more times. The V gene is TRBV7-6, the J gene TRBJ1-1; D is uncertain. The germline V gene has CDR1 SGHVS and CDR2 FNYEAQ. The CDR3 sequence is 14 residues long. V lost 5 bases and J 1 base, leaving 11 bases between the germline ends. The DNA of the CDR3 is TGTGCCAGCAGCCAAACCGCGGGGAACACTGAAGCTTTCTTT. Its protein product is CASSQTAGNTEAFF.

This clonotype was counted at least ten times. The chain is built from TRBV2 and TRBJ1-5; D call uncertain. Trimming took off 3 bases at V and 3 bases at J, with 12 bases between the two ends. Germline V gene data show CDR1 as SNHLY and CDR2 as FYNNEI. The CDR3 runs to 15 residues. The CDR3 DNA follows: TGTGCCAGCAGTGACGGGAGAGAGCTCAATCAGCCCCAGCATTTT. This gives the protein CASSDGRELNQPQHF.

The chain recombines TRBV2 with TRBJ2-5; 7 bases are a match to TRBD2. This CDR3 has 13 residues. V dropped 5 bases and J dropped 4; count of bases not matched to a gene: 4. Germline CDR1 reads SNHLY; CDR2 reads FYNNEI. This chain's CDR3 is CASSYGLGETQYF. The CDR3 nucleotides are TGTGCCAGCAGTTACGGACTAGGAGAGACCCAGTACTTC.

In its sample, this clonotype was seen many times. This chain uses TRBV7-6 with TRBJ1-5; the match to TRBD1 covers 8 bases. CDR1 and CDR2 (germline): SGHVS, FNYEAQ. The trim removed 4 bases at V and 7 bases at J, leaving 3 bases unmatched. The length of the CDR3 is 13 residues. The CDR3 DNA reads TGTGCCAGCAGCTCCGGACAGGGCCAGCCCCAGCATTTT. As protein: CASSSGQGQPQHF.

This clonotype was found a few times. This chain joins TRBV9 and TRBJ2-1; D is undetermined. Germline V gene lookup returns CDR1 SGDLS and CDR2 YYNGEE. Trimming removed 4 bases at V and 5 bases at J, with 7 bases between. CDR3 length: 12 amino acids. This CDR3 is CASSPGHNEQFF. Written as DNA, the CDR3 is TGTGCCAGCAGCCCCGGTCACAATGAGCAGTTCTTC. Based on the CDR3 plus reference TRBV9 and TRBJ2-1, the full variable domain is DSGVTQTPKHLITATGQRVTLRCSPRSGDLSVYWYQQSLDQGLQFLIQYYNGEERAKGNILERFSAQQFPDLHSELNLSSLELGDSALYFCASSPGHNEQFFGPGTRLTVL.

This clonotype was seen repeatedly, ten times or more. This chain uses TRBV2 with TRBJ1-4; maybe TRBD1 (5 bases). Germline V gene data show CDR1 as SNHLY and CDR2 as FYNNEI. This CDR3 comprises 13 residues. Trimming cost V 4 bases and J 8 bases, with 11 bases left between them. CDR3 region: CASSVRQSEKLFF. The CDR3 nucleotides are TGTGCCAGCAGTGTTCGACAGAGCGAAAAACTGTTTTTT.

There are many counts of this clonotype. The chain uses TRBV7-2 and TRBJ2-1, with TRBD2 matching over 7 bases. Germline loops: CDR1 SGHTA, CDR2 FQGNSA. V dropped 7 bases and J dropped 6; count of bases not matched to a gene: 9. The length of the CDR3 is 14 residues. In nucleotides, the CDR3 is TGTGCCAGCACCGCGTGGGGGGGAGCCAATGAGCAGTTCTTC. It specifies CASTAWGGANEQFF.

This chain uses TRBV2 with TRBJ1-6; D is perhaps TRBD1 (6 bases). CDR1 is SNHLY, CDR2 FYNNEI, per germline. V gave up 3 bases and J gave up 10 bases, with 13 bases separating them. This CDR3 spans 14 amino acids. The CDR3 loop is CASSDTGRESPLHF. CDR3 nucleotide sequence: TGTGCCAGCAGTGACACAGGGAGAGAATCACCCCTCCACTTT.

This clonotype was recorded many times. The J gene is TRBJ2-3, the V gene TRBV7-2; no clear D. Per the germline V gene, CDR1 is SGHTA and CDR2 is FQGNSA. The CDR3 loop spans 16 amino acids. With 5 bases removed from V and 6 bases from J, the gap between germline ends came to 21 bases. DNA for the CDR3: TGTGCCAGCAGCCCCCGTCGGACCAGCACCCCCGATACGCAGTATTTT. It translates to CASSPRRTSTPDTQYF.

The rearrangement uses TRBV5-1 and TRBJ1-4; a weak D match, TRBD1 (6 bases). V lost 3 bases to trimming and J lost 8 bases, with 14 bases between them. Germline assignment: CDR1 SGHRS and CDR2 YFSETQ. This CDR3 is 14 amino acids long. For the CDR3, the DNA is TGCGCCAGCAGCTCCGGGACACGAGACGAAAAACTGTTTTTT. Its protein is CASSSGTRDEKLFF.